The clone carrying this T cell receptor (beta chain) was detected many times. Construction of the TCRbeta library involved unique molecular identifiers. TCRdb reprocessed the PCR reads with MiXCR, giving one entry per CDR3 protein. This sample carries approximately 500,000 distinct CDR3 sequences, about 10% of them seen once, and the ten largest clones take roughly 2.1%. The junction had 3 bases not matched to a gene; V was cut back by 3 bases and J by 4 bases. This CDR3 spans 14 amino acids. The germline gives CDR1 SGHTA, CDR2 FQGNSA. This entry belongs to a study of T-cell reconstitution after alpha-beta-depleted transplantation in children.

The sequencing used PBMCs, collected before TCRalphabeta/CD19-depleted stem cell transplant. The clonotype was recovered from a child under 10 years old with inherited bone marrow failure, due to receive a stem cell transplant. This chain joins TRBV7-2 and TRBJ1-5; TRBD1 agrees at 7 bases. Written as DNA, the CDR3 is TGTGCCAGCAGCTTTAGGGGGCAAAATCAGCCCCAGCATTTT. It translates to CASSFRGQNQPQHF.